The 21 T cell receptor beta chains reported below all come from one sample, sequenced in a study of cytomegalovirus exposure and HLA in healthy donors. PCR employed 60 Vbeta and 13 Jbeta primers. The method was immunoSEQ multiplex PCR; TCRdb's version includes in-frame clones alone and lacks a portion of them. This sample has roughly 150,000 clones, with around 85% found just once. The sequencing sample was made of PBMCs. These receptors came from a female donor in good health and CMV-seronegative.

The V call is TRBV6-5, the J call TRBJ2-1, with 8 bases matching TRBD2. V lost 5 bases, J lost 4 bases, and 7 bases stayed unmatched. This CDR3 is built from 15 residues. Germline lookup yields CDR1 MNHEY and CDR2 SVGAGI. In DNA, the CDR3 is TGTGCCAGCAGTCTACTTAGCGGGACTTACAATGAGCAGTTCTTC. Protein: CASSLLSGTYNEQFF.

The chain has TRBV18 and TRBJ2-1; TRBD1 aligns across 11 bases. The CDR3 covers 13 residues. CDR1 is KGHSH, CDR2 LQKENI, per germline. The trim removed 6 bases at V and 9 bases at J, leaving 4 bases unmatched. CDR3 sequence: CASSPGTGGEQFF. The CDR3 DNA follows: TGTGCCAGCTCGCCTGGGACAGGGGGTGAGCAGTTCTTC.

The chain joins TRBV4-1 to TRBJ1-5; 7 nucleotides agree with TRBD1. The CDR3 covers 15 residues. Trimming removed 1 base from V and 0 bases from J; junction bases left unmatched: 0. Germline V lookup: CDR1 MGHRA, CDR2 YSYEKL. As DNA, the CDR3 is TGCGCCAGCAGCCAAGGACAGGGTAGCAATCAGCCCCAGCATTTT. It specifies CASSQGQGSNQPQHF.

Only a few counts were recorded for this clone. This chain links TRBV5-6 with TRBJ1-4; D is ambiguous. This CDR3 region has 13 residues. Trimming took 2 bases from V and 11 from J, leaving 13 bases between them. Germline CDR1 reads SGHDT; CDR2 reads YYEEEE. The CDR3 loop reads CASSFRETEKLFF. CDR3 bases: TGTGCCAGCAGCTTCCGGGAAACCGAGAAACTGTTTTTT.

The V and J genes are TRBV5-1 and TRBJ1-1; 8 bases map to TRBD1. The germline V gene has CDR1 SGHRS and CDR2 YFSETQ. Unmatched junction bases numbered 11, after V lost 4 bases and J lost 0 bases. The CDR3 length is 17 residues. The CDR3: CASSLPTGENMNTEAFF. CDR3 DNA sequence: TGCGCCAGCAGCCTACCGACAGGGGAAAATATGAACACTGAAGCTTTCTTT.

This clone was counted once. This chain uses TRBV30 with TRBJ1-3, with 8 bases lining up with TRBD1. CDR1 is GTSNPN, CDR2 SVGIG, per germline (reference sequence). The junction had 7 bases not matched to a gene; V was cut back by 3 bases and J by 0 bases. This CDR3 has 16 amino acids. DNA for the CDR3: TGTGCCTGGAGCCGCCGGACAGGGAGCTCTGGAAACACCATATATTTT. Encoded protein: CAWSRRTGSSGNTIYF.

The chain links TRBV25-1 to TRBJ2-3; 9 bases are shared with TRBD2. Trimming cost V 6 bases and J 4 bases; bases outside gene matches: 11. Germline CDR1 is MGHDK and CDR2 is SYGVNS. The CDR3 loop spans 16 amino acids. CDR3 sequence reads: CASSEGRLAAPDTQYF. The CDR3 nucleotides are TGTGCCAGCAGCGAAGGGAGACTAGCGGCCCCAGATACGCAGTATTTT.

The chain recombines TRBV7-9 with TRBJ2-7; 13 bases line up with TRBD2. Germline lookup yields CDR1 SEHNR and CDR2 FQNEAQ (reference sequence). V trimming: 4 bases; J trimming: 4 bases; junction bases outside the gene matches: 7. The CDR3 has 16 amino acids. CDR3 coding DNA: TGTGCCAGCAGCTCCCGGACTAGCGGGAGTCTGTACGAGCAGTACTTC. Translation: CASSSRTSGSLYEQYF.

This chain connects TRBV4-2 to TRBJ2-1, with 14 bases fitting TRBD2. CDR1 is LGHNA and CDR2 is YNFKEQ in the germline V gene. CDR3 size: 16 residues. Trimming cost V 1 base and J 7 bases; bases outside gene matches: 3. CDR3 sequence: CASSQVGTSGSNEQFF. The CDR3 region has the DNA TGTGCCAGCAGCCAAGTCGGGACTAGCGGGAGTAATGAGCAGTTCTTC.

The chain joins TRBV9 to TRBJ2-1; D remains unclear. This CDR3 spans 13 amino acids. The ends were cut back, 0 bases at V and 9 bases at J, with 10 bases in the middle. CDR1 SGDLS and CDR2 YYNGEE come from the germline V gene. CDR3 coding DNA: TGTGCCAGCAGCGTAGATAGTCGCGGTGAGCAGTTCTTC. It translates to CASSVDSRGEQFF.

The chain has TRBV5-1 and TRBJ1-5; D gene uncertain. V lost 3 bases and J lost 1, with 14 bases in between. The CDR3 has 16 amino acids. Germline lookup yields CDR1 SGHRS and CDR2 YFSETQ. CDR3 sequence: CASSSPVKASNQPQHF. The CDR3 DNA is TGCGCCAGCAGCTCCCCAGTCAAAGCGAGCAATCAGCCCCAGCATTTT.

This clone has just a few counts. The genes are TRBV15 and TRBJ2-7; D perhaps matches TRBD2 (6 bases). V dropped 8 bases and J dropped 6 bases, with 17 bases sitting between them. CDR3 size: 13 residues. Per germline, CDR1 LNHNV and CDR2 YYDKDF (reference sequence). The CDR3 nucleotides are TGTGCCACCCGGGACTTCCAACTCGGCGAGCAGTACTTC. Its translation: CATRDFQLGEQYF.

The chain links TRBV30 to TRBJ2-1; D gene ambiguous. CDR3 length: 11 amino acids. V was trimmed by 1 base and J by 10 bases, leaving 8 bases between them. Germline-derived CDR1 and CDR2 are GTSNPN and SVGIG (reference sequence). CDR3 loop: CAWSERLEQFF. CDR3 bases: TGTGCCTGGAGTGAACGACTCGAGCAGTTCTTC.

This clone was seen at least ten times. The rearrangement joins TRBV6-1 to TRBJ2-2, with D possibly TRBD1 on 6 matching bases. CDR3 length equals 15 residues. Trimming took off 5 bases at V and 4 bases at J, with 14 bases between the two ends. CDR1 MNHNS and CDR2 SASEGT come from the germline V gene. CDR3 sequence reads: CASSTGWFGTGELFF. As DNA, the CDR3 is TGTGCCAGCAGTACAGGGTGGTTTGGCACCGGGGAGCTGTTTTTT.

The chain has TRBV5-1 and TRBJ2-5; 14 nucleotides match TRBD2. The CDR3 is 17 residues long. Per germline, CDR1 SGHRS and CDR2 YFSETQ. Germline trimming cut 2 bases from V and 4 bases from J; bases unmatched to any gene: 7. The CDR3 region has the DNA TGCGCCAGCAGCTTTTTGCCGGGACTAGCGGGAGTAGAGACCCAGTACTTC. Protein sequence: CASSFLPGLAGVETQYF.

The gene calls are TRBV21-1 and TRBJ1-1; TRBD1 reflects the table's D call only, with no check against the DNA. TRBV21-1 is deemed a pseudogene. This CDR3 is 16 amino acids long. CDR3 in amino acids: CASSKFETGGFTEAFF. The CDR3 DNA reads TGTGCCAGCAGCAAATTTGAGACAGGGGGTTTCACTGAAGCTTTCTTT.

The V gene is TRBV6-5, the J gene TRBJ2-7, with 7 bases that match TRBD2. The CDR3 runs to 14 residues. The V gene end was trimmed by 0 bases and the J gene end by 2 bases; junction bases not matched to a gene: 1. Per germline, CDR1 MNHEY and CDR2 SVGAGI. CDR3 DNA sequence: TGTGCCAGCAGTTACTCACGGGGGGCCTACGAGCAGTACTTC. Translating gives CASSYSRGAYEQYF.

The rearrangement links TRBV10-3 to TRBJ2-3; the D is unclear. The CDR3 loop spans 14 amino acids. Germline V gene lookup returns CDR1 ENHRY and CDR2 SYGVKD. The V end lost 4 bases, the J end lost 2 bases, and 10 bases lay between the germline ends. CDR3 DNA sequence: TGTGCCATCAGTGGAGGTTATAACACAGATACGCAGTATTTT. Amino acids: CAISGGYNTDTQYF.

The gene calls are TRBV2 and TRBJ1-1, with D perhaps matching TRBD1 (5 bases). Germline assignment: CDR1 SNHLY and CDR2 FYNNEI. This CDR3 contains 13 residues. The germline V and J ends were trimmed by 8 bases and 1 base, with 11 bases remaining between them. The CDR3 protein is CASLPGGNTEAFF. CDR3 coding DNA: TGTGCCAGCCTCCCCGGGGGGAACACTGAAGCTTTCTTT.

This rearrangement joins TRBV6-4 to TRBJ2-4; D may be TRBD1 (5 bases). This CDR3 is 15 amino acids long. Germline CDR1 and CDR2: MRHNA and SNTAGT. The ends were cut back, 0 bases at V and 7 bases at J, with 13 bases in the middle. The CDR3 loop reads CASSDSPGQKNIQYF. In DNA form, the CDR3 reads TGTGCCAGCAGTGACTCGCCAGGGCAGAAGAACATTCAGTACTTC.

V usage is TRBV30 and J usage is TRBJ1-1; D is possibly TRBD1 (5 bases). Trimming cost V 2 bases and J 3 bases, with 13 bases left between them. The germline V gene encodes CDR1 GTSNPN and CDR2 SVGIG (reference sequence). The CDR3 consists of 14 residues. CDR3 amino acids: CAWSPGWGDTEAFF. Written as DNA, the CDR3 is TGTGCCTGGAGTCCGGGATGGGGGGACACTGAAGCTTTCTTT.